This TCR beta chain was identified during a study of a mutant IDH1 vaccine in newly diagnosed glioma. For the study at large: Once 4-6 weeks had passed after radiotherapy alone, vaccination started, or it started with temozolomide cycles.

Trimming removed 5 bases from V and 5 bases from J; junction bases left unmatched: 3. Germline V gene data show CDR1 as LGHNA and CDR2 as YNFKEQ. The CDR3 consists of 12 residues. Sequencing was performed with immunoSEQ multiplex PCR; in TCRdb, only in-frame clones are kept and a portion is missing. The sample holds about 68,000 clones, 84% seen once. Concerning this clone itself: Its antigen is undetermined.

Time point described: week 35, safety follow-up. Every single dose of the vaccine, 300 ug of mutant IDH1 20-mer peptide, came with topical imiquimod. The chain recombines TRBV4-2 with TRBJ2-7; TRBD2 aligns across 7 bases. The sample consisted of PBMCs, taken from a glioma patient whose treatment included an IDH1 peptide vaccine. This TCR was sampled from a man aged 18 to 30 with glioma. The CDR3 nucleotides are TGTGCCAGCAGCGAGGGACTACACGAGCAGTACTTC. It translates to CASSEGLHEQYF.